Detailed here is one T cell receptor beta chain. The antigen remains undetermined. The data were obtained in a study of a mutant IDH1 vaccine in newly diagnosed glioma. Losses at the gene ends were 5 bases for V and 0 bases for J; bases not matched to a gene: 6. CDR1 is SGHTA, CDR2 FQGNSA, per germline. The CDR3 has 18 amino acids. This sample's time point: week 23, last vaccination. Every vaccination contained 300 ug of the mutant IDH1 20-mer peptide and was paired with topical imiquimod. Using immunoSEQ multiplex PCR, the repertoire was profiled, and TCRdb retains in-frame clones only, with some absent. The sample contains 70,000 to 90,000 clones, roughly 85% of which appear only once. Broader study findings: Immune responses arising from the vaccine appeared in more than 80% of patients.

The chain has TRBV7-2 and TRBJ2-6, with TRBD2 matching 11 bases. The sequencing here drew on PBMCs, taken from a glioma patient whose treatment included an IDH1 peptide vaccine. The receptor comes from a man between 25 and 39 years old with glioma. Some clones in this sample may be carry-over from other donors' samples. CDR3 region: CASSTTSGANSGANVLTF. Written as DNA, the CDR3 is TGTGCCAGCAGCACGACTAGCGGGGCAAACTCTGGGGCCAACGTCCTGACTTTC.